This paragraph reports one TCR beta chain. Per the germline V gene, CDR1 is GTSNPN and CDR2 is SVGIG (reference sequence). CDR3 length: 14 amino acids. Trimming cost V 4 bases and J 6 bases; bases outside gene matches: 7. The data stem from a study of beta chain features in type 1 diabetes. All of the isolated RNA was reverse transcribed, so expressed TCRB transcripts were sequenced. Only in-frame clones appear in the TCRdb table, and some are missing; sequencing was by immunoSEQ multiplex PCR. Among 500,000 to 700,000 clones, around 16% were seen once, and the ten largest hold 0.09% to 0.095%. This clonotype was obtained from a man aged 18 to 30 in good health. This sequence joins TRBV30 and TRBJ1-3; 9 bases are a match to TRBD1. The sequencing input was naive CD4+ T cells from blood. As DNA, the CDR3 is TGTGCCTGGAACACAGGGGGCAGAATAAACACCATATATTTT. It yields the protein CAWNTGGRINTIYF. The complete variable domain, with remaining parts taken from reference TRBV30 and TRBJ1-3, reads SQTIHQWPATLVQPVGSPLSLECTVEGTSNPNLYWYRQAAGRGLQLLFYSVGIGQISSEVPQNLSASRPQDRQFILSSKKLLLSDSGFYLCAWNTGGRINTIYFGEGSWLTVV.